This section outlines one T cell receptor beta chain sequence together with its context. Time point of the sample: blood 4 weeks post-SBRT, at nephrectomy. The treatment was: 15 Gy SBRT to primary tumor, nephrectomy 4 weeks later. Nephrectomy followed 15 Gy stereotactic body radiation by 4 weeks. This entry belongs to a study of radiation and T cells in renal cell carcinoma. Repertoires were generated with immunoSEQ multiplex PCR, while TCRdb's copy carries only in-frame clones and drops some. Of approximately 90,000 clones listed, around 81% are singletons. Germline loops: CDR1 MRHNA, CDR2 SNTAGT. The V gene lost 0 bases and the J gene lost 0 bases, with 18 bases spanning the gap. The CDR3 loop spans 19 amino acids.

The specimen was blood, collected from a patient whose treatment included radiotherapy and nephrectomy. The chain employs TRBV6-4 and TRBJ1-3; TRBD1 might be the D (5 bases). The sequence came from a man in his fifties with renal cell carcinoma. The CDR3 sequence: CASSDSRGRNYRSGNTIYF. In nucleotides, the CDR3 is TGTGCCAGCAGTGACTCAAGGGGTAGGAATTACCGCTCTGGAAACACCATATATTTT.